What follows is one T cell receptor beta chain and its context. The target antigen is unknown. These data are taken from a study of T cells after yellow fever vaccination. Germline values: CDR1 SGHTA, CDR2 FQGNSA. V gave up 5 bases and J gave up 5 bases, with 15 bases separating them. This CDR3 spans 14 amino acids. Findings and limits, study-wide: Post-booster repertoires again held most primary-vaccination clones (about 96% CD4, roughly 90% CD8).

In TCRdb, the 5' RACE reads were re-called with MiXCR into one record per CDR3 protein. The sample consists of 300,000 or so distinct CDR3 sequences, 10% to 15% of them appearing once. Sequences were derived from CD4+ T cells sorted from PBMCs, sampled 45 days after the yellow fever booster vaccination. The sequence derives from a man aged 30 to 45 who received the YFV17D yellow fever vaccine. V and J are TRBV7-2 and TRBJ1-2; D might be TRBD1 (6 bases). DNA for the CDR3: TGTGCCAGCAGCGGGGGCAGGGGTCGATATGGCTACACCTTC. Protein product: CASSGGRGRYGYTF.